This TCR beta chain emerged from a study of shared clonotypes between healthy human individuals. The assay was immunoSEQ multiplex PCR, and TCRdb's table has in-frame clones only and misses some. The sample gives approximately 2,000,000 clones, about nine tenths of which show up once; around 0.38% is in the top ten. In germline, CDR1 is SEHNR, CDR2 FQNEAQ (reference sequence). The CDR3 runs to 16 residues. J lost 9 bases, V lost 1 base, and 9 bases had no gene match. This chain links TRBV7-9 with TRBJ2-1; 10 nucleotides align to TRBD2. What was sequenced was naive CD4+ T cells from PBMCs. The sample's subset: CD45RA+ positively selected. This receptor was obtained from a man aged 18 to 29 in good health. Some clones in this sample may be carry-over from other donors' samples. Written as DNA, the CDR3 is TGTGCCAGCAGCTTAGATTATCTAGCGGGAGAAGGTGAGCAGTTCTTC. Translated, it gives CASSLDYLAGEGEQFF. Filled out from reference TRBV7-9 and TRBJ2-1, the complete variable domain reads DTGVSQNPRHKITKRGQNVTFRCDPISEHNRLYWYRQTLGQGPEFLTYFQNEAQLEKSRLLSDRFSAERPKGSFSTLEIQRTEQGDSAMYLCASSLDYLAGEGEQFFGPGTRLTVL.